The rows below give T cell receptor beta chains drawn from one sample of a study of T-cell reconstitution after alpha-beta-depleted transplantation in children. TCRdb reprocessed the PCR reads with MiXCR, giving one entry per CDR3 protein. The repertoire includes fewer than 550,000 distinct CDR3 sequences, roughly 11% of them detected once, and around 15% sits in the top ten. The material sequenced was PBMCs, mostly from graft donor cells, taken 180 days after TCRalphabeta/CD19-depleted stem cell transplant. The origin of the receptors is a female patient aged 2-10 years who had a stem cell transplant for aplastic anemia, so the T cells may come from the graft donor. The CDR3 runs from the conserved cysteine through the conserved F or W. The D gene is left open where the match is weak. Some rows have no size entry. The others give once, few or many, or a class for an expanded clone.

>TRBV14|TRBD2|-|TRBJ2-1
TGTGCCAGCAGCCTCCCCTCAGGACTAGCGGGAGGGGCCTACAATGAGCAGTTCTTC
CASSLPSGLAGGAYNEQFF
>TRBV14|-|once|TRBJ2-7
TGTGACAGCAGCCAACCACTCTCAGGGCCCCCCTACGAGCAGTACTTC
CDSSQPLSGPPYEQYF
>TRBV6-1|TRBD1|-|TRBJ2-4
TGTGCCAGCAGTCAGGGGTGGGGGACACAGGGGGCGAAGTACTTC
CASSQGWGTQGAKYF
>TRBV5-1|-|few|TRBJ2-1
TGCGCCAGCAGCTGGGGCGCGAACAACGCTGAGCAGTTCTTC
CASSWGANNAEQFF
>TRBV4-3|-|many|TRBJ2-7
TGCGCCAGCAGCCCTGGTGCCCCCTGGTACGAGCAGTACTTC
CASSPGAPWYEQYF
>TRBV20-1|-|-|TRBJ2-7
TGCAGTGCTCACTCCTACGAGCAGTACTTC
CSAHSYEQYF
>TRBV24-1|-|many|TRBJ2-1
TGTGCCACCAGTGATGTTAGCGGAAACTCCTACAATGAGCAGTTCTTC
CATSDVSGNSYNEQFF
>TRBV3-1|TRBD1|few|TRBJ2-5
TGTGCCAGCAGCCAAGGGACAGGGGGCCAAGAGACCCAGTACTTC
CASSQGTGGQETQYF
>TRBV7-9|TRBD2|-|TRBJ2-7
TGTGCCAGCAAGGGGACTAGCGAGATTTACGAGCAGTACTTC
CASKGTSEIYEQYF
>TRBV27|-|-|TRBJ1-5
TGTGCCAGCAGTTTTAAGGGCCAGCAGCCCCAGCATTTT
CASSFKGQQPQHF
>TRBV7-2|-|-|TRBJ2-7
TGTGCCAGCAGCTTAGGGGGAGCAGGGGTCTCCTACGAGCAGTACTTC
CASSLGGAGVSYEQYF
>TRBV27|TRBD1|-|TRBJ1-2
TGTGCCAGCCACGGGAGACAGGGTAGGGTCTATGGCTACACCTTC
CASHGRQGRVYGYTF
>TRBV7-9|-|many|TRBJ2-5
TGTGCCACCAGCTCCGGGTGGGAGACCCAGTACTTC
CATSSGWETQYF
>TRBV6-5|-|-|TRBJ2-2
TGTGCCAGCAGTTACTCGTTGGGCGTCGGGGAGCTGTTTTTT
CASSYSLGVGELFF
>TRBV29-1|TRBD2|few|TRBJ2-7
TGCAGCGTTGGGACTAGCGGGACCTACGAGCAGTACTTC
CSVGTSGTYEQYF
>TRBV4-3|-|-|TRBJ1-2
TGCGCCAGCAGCCAAGCAGGGAAGGACTATGGCTACACCTTC
CASSQAGKDYGYTF
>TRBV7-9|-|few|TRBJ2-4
TGTGCCAGCAGCTTCAGTGACAGAAACATTCAGTACTTC
CASSFSDRNIQYF